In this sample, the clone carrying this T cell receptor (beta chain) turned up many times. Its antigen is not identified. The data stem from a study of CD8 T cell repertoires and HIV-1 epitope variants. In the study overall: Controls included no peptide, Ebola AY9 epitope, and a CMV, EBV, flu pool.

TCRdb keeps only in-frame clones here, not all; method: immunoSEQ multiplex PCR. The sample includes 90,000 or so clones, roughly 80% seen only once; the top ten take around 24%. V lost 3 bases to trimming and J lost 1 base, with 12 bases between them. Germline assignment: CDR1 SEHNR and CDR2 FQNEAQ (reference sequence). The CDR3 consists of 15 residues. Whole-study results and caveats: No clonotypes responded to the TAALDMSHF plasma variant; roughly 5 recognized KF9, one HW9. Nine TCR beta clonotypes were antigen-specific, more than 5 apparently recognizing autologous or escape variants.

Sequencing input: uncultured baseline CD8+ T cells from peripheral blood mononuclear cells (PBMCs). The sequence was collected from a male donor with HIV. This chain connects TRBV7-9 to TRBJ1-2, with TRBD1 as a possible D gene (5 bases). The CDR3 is CASSLGQGNNYGYTF. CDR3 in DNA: TGTGCCAGCAGCTTGGGGCAAGGCAATAACTATGGCTACACCTTC.